This entry is about one T cell receptor beta chain. Antigen specificity is unknown. The entry originates in a study of shared clonotypes between healthy human individuals. Overall study: A few men and a couple of women, aged 18 to 49, were donors. Overall study findings and caveats: In having few donors, the study represented limited genetic and exposure-history diversity.

V was pared by 5 bases and J by 2 bases, with 14 bases between. Germline CDR1 SGHDN, CDR2 FVKESK. There are 15 residues in the CDR3. Donors were Caucasian adults residing in Nashville, Tennessee, USA. TCRdb's table, derived via immunoSEQ multiplex PCR, lists solely in-frame clones and lacks some. The sample records fewer than 850,000 clones, about 90% being singletons. The receptor's source is a man between 18 and 35 years old in good health. Some clones in this sample may be carry-over from other donors' samples. Sequencing input: memory CD8+ T cells from PBMCs. The subset: CD45RO+ cells pooled with CCR7-negative TemRA cells. This chain connects TRBV14 to TRBJ2-3, with D uncertain. The CDR3 coding sequence is TGTGCCAGCAGCAGGTTCGGTAGCCCCACAGATACGCAGTATTTT. As protein: CASSRFGSPTDTQYF.